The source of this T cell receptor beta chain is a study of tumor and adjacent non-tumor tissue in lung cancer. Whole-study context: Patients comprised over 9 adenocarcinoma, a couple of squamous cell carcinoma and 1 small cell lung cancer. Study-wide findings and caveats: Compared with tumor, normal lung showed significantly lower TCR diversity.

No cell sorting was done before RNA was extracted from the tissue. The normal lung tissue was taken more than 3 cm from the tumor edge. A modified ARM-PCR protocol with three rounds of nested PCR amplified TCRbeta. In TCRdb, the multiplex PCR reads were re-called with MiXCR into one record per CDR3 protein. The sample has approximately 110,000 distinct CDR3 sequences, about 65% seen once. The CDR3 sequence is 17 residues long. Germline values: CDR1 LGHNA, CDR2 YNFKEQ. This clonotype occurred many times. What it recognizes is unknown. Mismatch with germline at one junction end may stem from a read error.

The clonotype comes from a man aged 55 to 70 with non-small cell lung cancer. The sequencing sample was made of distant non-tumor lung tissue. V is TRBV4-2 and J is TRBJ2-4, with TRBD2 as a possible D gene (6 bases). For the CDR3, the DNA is TGTGCCAGCAGCCAAGAGGGAGGACAAAGTTTCAAAAACGTTCAGTACTTC. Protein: CASSQEGGQSFKNVQYF.